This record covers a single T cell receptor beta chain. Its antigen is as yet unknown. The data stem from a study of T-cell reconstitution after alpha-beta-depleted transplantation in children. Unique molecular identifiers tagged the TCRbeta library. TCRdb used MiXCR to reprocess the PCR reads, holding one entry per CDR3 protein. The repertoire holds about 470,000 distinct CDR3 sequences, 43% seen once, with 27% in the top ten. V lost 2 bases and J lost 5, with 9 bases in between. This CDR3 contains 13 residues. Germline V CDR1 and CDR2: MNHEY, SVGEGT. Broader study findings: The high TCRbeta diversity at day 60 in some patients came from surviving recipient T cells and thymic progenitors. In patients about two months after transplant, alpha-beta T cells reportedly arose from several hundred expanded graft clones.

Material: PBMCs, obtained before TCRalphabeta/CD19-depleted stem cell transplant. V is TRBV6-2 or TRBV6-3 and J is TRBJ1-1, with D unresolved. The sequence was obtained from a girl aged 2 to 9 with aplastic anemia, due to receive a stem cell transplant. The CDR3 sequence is CASSYLGGTEAFF. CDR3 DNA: TGTGCCAGCAGTTACCTGGGAGGAACTGAAGCTTTCTTT.